The text below deals with one T cell receptor beta chain. Antigen specificity is unknown. The data stem from a study of CD8 T cell repertoires and HIV-1 epitope variants. TCRdb's table, derived via immunoSEQ multiplex PCR, lists solely in-frame clones and lacks some. The sample records several thousand clones, 66% being singletons. Germline CDR1 is MNHEY and CDR2 is SVGAGI. The CDR3 is 15 amino acids. V was pared by 3 bases and J by 1 base, with 4 bases of the junction left unmatched. Sequencing was carried out using cultured CD8+ T cells derived from PBMCs. The receptor was isolated from a male donor with HIV. The V call is TRBV6-5, the J call TRBJ1-1; 8 nucleotides match TRBD1. CDR3 DNA sequence: TGTGCCAGCAGTTATAGTGGGACAGGGAACACTGAAGCTTTCTTT. Amino acids: CASSYSGTGNTEAFF.